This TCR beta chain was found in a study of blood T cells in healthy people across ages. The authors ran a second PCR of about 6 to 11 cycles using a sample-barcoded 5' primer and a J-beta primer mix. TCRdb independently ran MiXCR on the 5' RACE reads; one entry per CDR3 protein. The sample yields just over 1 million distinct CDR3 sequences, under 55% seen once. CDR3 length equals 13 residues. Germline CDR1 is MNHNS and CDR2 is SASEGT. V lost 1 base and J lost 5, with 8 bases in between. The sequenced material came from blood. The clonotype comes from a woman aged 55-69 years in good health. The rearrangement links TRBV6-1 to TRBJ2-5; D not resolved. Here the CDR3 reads CASSEGVAETQYF. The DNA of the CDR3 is TGTGCCAGCAGTGAAGGGGTGGCGGAGACCCAGTACTTC.